This T cell receptor (beta chain) was identified during a study of blood T cell repertoires in COVID-19. This CDR3 has 16 amino acids. Germline V CDR1 and CDR2: SGHTA, FQGNSA. V gave up 1 base and J gave up 2 bases, with 12 bases separating them. Clones were sequenced by immunoSEQ multiplex PCR, and TCRdb holds only the in-frame ones, with some missing. The table includes about 250,000 clones, 80% to 90% detected once. The sample comprised peripheral blood. This sequence was found in a man of 80 years or more with acute or convalescent COVID-19. The rearrangement joins TRBV7-2 to TRBJ1-5; D may be TRBD1 (5 bases). Here the CDR3 DNA reads TGTGCCAGCAGCTTAGGCGGGGGAAGAGGCAATCAGCCCCAGCATTTT. Its translation: CASSLGGGRGNQPQHF.